Sequencing of this TCR beta chain was carried out in a study of T cell responses to AZD1222 COVID-19 vaccine. Whole-study results and caveats: Just 5 to 7 AZD1222 recipients tested seropositive at baseline. It was only after the peak T cell response that any repertoires were sampled.

Clones were sequenced by immunoSEQ multiplex PCR, and TCRdb holds only the in-frame ones, with some missing. The sample lists approximately 140,000 clones; more than 85% were seen once. Turning to this clone: No antigen is known for it.

The receptor comes from an adult in good health. The sequencing here drew on peripheral blood, taken on day 0 of MenACWY control vaccination.

The CDR3 loop is CASSLESRGDEQYF. CDR3 nucleotide sequence: TGCGCCAGCAGCTTGGAGTCCAGGGGGGACGAGCAGTACTTC. The chain has TRBV5-1 and TRBJ2-7; D may be TRBD1 (7 bases). Germline V gives CDR1 SGHRS, CDR2 YFSETQ. CDR3 length equals 14 residues. Trimming cost V 0 bases and J 5 bases, with 12 bases left between them.